This T cell receptor beta chain was sequenced during a study of T cell clonotyping in hematopoietic cell transplantation. For the study at large: Cytoreduction preceded collection of pretransplant recipient samples. General study findings and limits: Graft donor and pretransplant recipient Inverse Simpson Index values predicted broader posttransplant TCR diversity. Cells were unsorted, so CD4 and CD8 contributions were not separated. Recipient TCR diversity dropped after transplant; expanded clonotypes rose from day 30 to 180.

Concerning this clone: Its antigen is as yet unknown.

Documented time point: recipient sample about 28 days before transplant, after cytoreduction. The CDR3 consists of 13 residues. With V trimmed by 3 bases and J by 8 bases, 4 bases remained unmatched. The germline V gene has CDR1 SGHTA and CDR2 FQGTGA. TCRdb keeps only in-frame clones here, not all; method: immunoSEQ multiplex PCR. The table includes tens of thousands of clones, about 85% detected once. The receptor was isolated from a man between 60 and 70 years old with acute myeloid leukemia. Some clones in this sample may be carry-over from other donors' samples. Source: peripheral blood mononuclear cells, taken before stem cell transplant. V usage is TRBV7-3 and J usage is TRBJ1-2, with 9 bases matching TRBD1. In nucleotides, the CDR3 is TGTGCCAGCAGCTTCCGGGACAGGGTGGGCTACACCTTC. Translation gives CASSFRDRVGYTF.